This T cell receptor (beta chain) came from a study of neurological immune-mediated disorders. Regarding the study as a whole: According to phylogenetic grouping, one related-CDR3 cluster, a possible signature, contained the repertoires of 18 of 34 multiple sclerosis patients.

This clonotype was picked up many times. As yet, its antigen is unknown. V was shortened by 5 bases and J by 3 bases, with 14 bases between the two germline ends. This CDR3 is 14 amino acids long. Per the germline V gene, CDR1 is SGHTA and CDR2 is FQGNSA. It was by 5'RACE with 10-nucleotide random UMIs that the cDNA was made. Sequencing runs each generated in excess of 200 million TCR-beta sequences derived from 15-18 subjects. TCRdb fed the 5' RACE reads into MiXCR, producing one record per CDR3 protein. The table includes approximately 60,000 distinct CDR3 sequences, approximately 4.1% detected once.

This clonotype was obtained from a man in his forties or fifties with multiple sclerosis. This sequence joins TRBV7-2 and TRBJ2-7; no clear D gene. Material for sequencing was PBMCs. CDR3: CASSPLRGRYEQYF. The CDR3 DNA reads as TGTGCCAGCAGCCCCCTCAGAGGCCGCTACGAGCAGTACTTC.